This T cell receptor beta chain was recorded in a study of cytomegalovirus exposure and HLA in healthy donors. PCR was performed using 60 Vbeta and 13 Jbeta primers. Method: immunoSEQ multiplex PCR; TCRdb's copy keeps in-frame clones and lacks some. The data show about 160,000 clones, about 80% seen once. Trimming removed 0 bases from V and 4 bases from J; junction bases left unmatched: 1. This CDR3 region has 13 residues. Germline loops: CDR1 SQVTM, CDR2 ANQGSEA. Study-level results: Whilst most TCR sequences proved rare, a subset of public TCRs occurred across many donors. In an earlier analysis, about 87% or about 30%: the productive usage of most TCR beta V segments.

The count of this clone is one. No antigen is known for it. The sequenced sample consisted of PBMCs. The chain joins TRBV29-1 to TRBJ2-3; 7 bases fit TRBD1. The sequence was obtained from a female donor in good health and CMV-seronegative. The CDR3 protein is CSVEDQGADTQYF. CDR3 DNA: TGCAGCGTTGAAGATCAGGGGGCAGATACGCAGTATTTT.